Presented here are 5 T cell receptor beta chains from one specimen sequenced in a study of shared clonotypes between healthy human individuals. Sequencing used immunoSEQ multiplex PCR; TCRdb keeps in-frame clones, though not all of them. The sample gives 2 million or so clones, 85% to 95% of which show up once; about 0.13% is in the top ten. Sequenced input: naive CD4+ T cells sorted from blood. Subset given: CD45RA+ positively selected. The receptors were gathered from a man aged 18 to 29 in good health.

The genes are TRBV28 and TRBJ2-3; D unresolved. CDR3 length equals 12 residues. Between the trimmed V and J ends, which lost 5 bases and 6 bases, there was a span of 9 bases. Germline V gene data show CDR1 as MDHEN and CDR2 as SYDVKM. The CDR3 DNA reads as TGTGCCAGCAGTGCCTCTGGGGATACGCAGTATTTT. Residues: CASSASGDTQYF.

The chain recombines TRBV18 with TRBJ2-2; TRBD2 agrees at 8 bases. V shed 6 bases and J 4 bases; nucleotides not matched to a gene: 4. Germline loops: CDR1 KGHSH, CDR2 LQKENI. This CDR3 is 14 amino acids long. The CDR3 sequence is CASSSGVPTGELFF. Here the CDR3 DNA reads TGTGCCAGCTCTAGCGGGGTTCCCACCGGGGAGCTGTTTTTT.

A single count supports this clone. The gene calls are TRBV4-1 and TRBJ2-1, with 9 bases that match TRBD1. Germline trimming cut 8 bases from V and 7 bases from J; bases unmatched to any gene: 12. The CDR3 length is 15 residues. Germline values: CDR1 MGHRA, CDR2 YSYEKL. The CDR3 DNA sequence: TGCGCCAGCGATCTTGGGACAGGGAAATCGAATGAGCAGTTCTTC. Protein product: CASDLGTGKSNEQFF.

The genes are TRBV27 and TRBJ1-4, with 7 positions matching TRBD1. V dropped 5 bases and J dropped 0; count of bases not matched to a gene: 6. Germline loops: CDR1 MNHEY, CDR2 SMNVEV (reference sequence). This CDR3 has 16 amino acids. The CDR3 loop is CASSLRQGSTNEKLFF. DNA for the CDR3: TGTGCCAGCAGTCTGAGACAGGGTTCAACTAATGAAAAACTGTTTTTT.

As to this clone: The sample has other DNA sequences that encode this CDR3 too. The chain joins TRBV29-1 to TRBJ2-2, with a weak D call TRBD1 (5 bases). V was pared by 3 bases and J by 2 bases, with 7 bases between. This CDR3 spans 13 amino acids. Germline CDR1 and CDR2: SQVTM and ANQGSEA. The CDR3 DNA is TGCAGCGTTGATAGGGGTAACACCGGGGAGCTGTTTTTT. The encoded protein is CSVDRGNTGELFF.